A single sample gave rise to the 15 T cell receptor beta chains below, sequenced in a study of early stage breast cancer tumors (dated 2017 in TCRdb). Library preparation was by the immunoSEQ multiplex PCR assay. Imported from immuneACCESS, the table was reduced by TCRdb to in-frame sequences with V and J called. These copies leave out some clones; in studies compared against another copy, an unresolved V gene accounts for under half, and the cause of the remainder is not known. For this sample the table gives 45,000 to 65,000 clones, of which approximately 78% were detected only once. Together, the top ten hold roughly 3.5% of the sample. Sequencing was done on a sample of blood. These receptors all stem from a person aged 40-50 years with breast cancer.

This chain joins TRBV6-5 and TRBJ1-2, with TRBD1 matching 7 bases. Germline CDR1 MNHEY, CDR2 SVGAGI. The V segment lost 4 bases and the J segment 7 bases; nucleotides outside the gene matches: 9. The CDR3 runs to 14 residues. CDR3: CASSFDRVSPGYTF. The DNA for the CDR3 is TGTGCCAGCAGTTTTGACAGGGTTTCTCCTGGCTACACCTTC.

J is TRBJ2-1 and V is TRBV5-1; D not certain. Germline V gene sequence: CDR1 SGHRS, CDR2 YFSETQ. The CDR3 runs 13 residues. Trimming took 3 bases from V and 3 from J, leaving 7 bases between them. CDR3 coding DNA: TGCGCCAGCAGCTGGAACGGCTACAATGAGCAGTTCTTC. It encodes CASSWNGYNEQFF. Looking up the rest from reference TRBV5-1 and TRBJ2-1 gives the full variable domain: KAGVTQTPRYLIKTRGQQVTLSCSPISGHRSVSWYQQTPGQGLQFLFEYFSETQRNKGNFPGRFSGRQFSNSRSEMNVSTLELGDSALYLCASSWNGYNEQFFGPGTRLTVL.

There are a few counts of this clone. J is TRBJ2-4 and V is TRBV19, with D perhaps matching TRBD1 (6 bases). Trimming took 3 bases from V and 6 from J, leaving 12 bases between them. Germline V gives CDR1 LNHDA, CDR2 SQIVND (reference sequence). The CDR3 loop spans 14 amino acids. CDR3 in amino acids: CASSIEGVGNIQYF. CDR3 bases: TGTGCCAGTAGTATCGAGGGGGTAGGAAACATTCAGTACTTC.

This clone was picked up one time. The chain carries TRBV7-9 and TRBJ2-6; D remains ambiguous. The V end lost 5 bases, the J end lost 2 bases, and 7 bases lay between the germline ends. The germline CDR1 and CDR2 sequences are SEHNR and FQNEAQ (reference sequence). The CDR3 runs to 14 residues. CDR3 nucleotides: TGTGCCAGCAGCCCACTTACTGGGGCCAACGTCCTGACTTTC. Translated: CASSPLTGANVLTF.

The chain is built from TRBV6-5 and TRBJ1-1, with D possibly being TRBD1 (6 bases). CDR3 length: 14 residues. V lost 5 bases to trimming and J lost 6 bases, with 16 bases between them. Looked up from germline, CDR1 is MNHEY and CDR2 is SVGAGI. The CDR3 loop is CASSKQGRGAEAFF. CDR3 bases: TGTGCCAGCAGTAAACAGGGACGAGGCGCTGAAGCTTTCTTT.

V gene TRBV6-1 combines with J gene TRBJ2-6; D is possibly TRBD1 or TRBD2 (7 bases each). CDR1 is MNHNS, CDR2 SASEGT, per germline. The CDR3 runs 16 residues. The V gene lost 3 bases and the J gene lost 2 bases, with 11 bases spanning the gap. The CDR3 DNA is TGTGCCAGCAGTGACAGGGGGGGAACTGGGGCCAACGTCCTGACTTTC. It encodes CASSDRGGTGANVLTF.

This clone has just a few counts. Here the CDR3 DNA reads TGTGCCAGCAGCTCAGGACAGGGGGCGGTCGATGAGCAGTTCTTC. Its translation is CASSSGQGAVDEQFF. The rearrangement uses TRBV7-6 and TRBJ2-1; TRBD1 aligns across 11 bases. V shed 4 bases and J 8 bases; nucleotides not matched to a gene: 7. The CDR3 has 15 residues. CDR1 SGHVS and CDR2 FNYEAQ come from the germline V gene.

The chain employs TRBV19 and TRBJ2-5, with TRBD2 matching over 7 bases. The CDR3 totals 14 residues. The V segment lost 6 bases and the J segment 5 bases; nucleotides outside the gene matches: 9. From germline, CDR1 is LNHDA and CDR2 SQIVND (reference sequence). The CDR3 DNA sequence: TGTGCCAGTAGCCAGCAGCGGGGAGGGGAGACCCAGTACTTC. Translated, it gives CASSQQRGGETQYF.

The chain employs TRBV7-6 and TRBJ2-1, with D perhaps TRBD2 (6 bases). Germline loops: CDR1 SGHVS, CDR2 FNYEAQ. CDR3 length equals 16 residues. V lost 3 bases, J lost 0 bases, and 12 bases lay in between. The CDR3 is CASSLGGPGSYNEQFF. CDR3 coding DNA: TGTGCCAGCAGCTTGGGGGGACCCGGCTCCTACAATGAGCAGTTCTTC.

This chain joins TRBV6-1 and TRBJ1-5; weak D call: TRBD1 (5 bases). CDR1 and CDR2 (germline): MNHNS, SASEGT. V lost 6 bases to trimming and J lost 7 bases, with 13 bases between them. The CDR3 totals 13 residues. The CDR3 sequence is CASSDPGLQPQHF. In DNA form, the CDR3 reads TGTGCCAGCAGCGACCCGGGGCTGCAGCCCCAGCATTTT.

The V and J genes are TRBV14 and TRBJ2-5; D may be TRBD1 (6 bases). The length of the CDR3 is 15 residues. Trimming removed 0 bases from V and 2 bases from J, with 10 bases in between. Germline V lookup: CDR1 SGHDN, CDR2 FVKESK. The CDR3 region is CASSQDRTVQETQYF. The CDR3 DNA reads as TGTGCCAGCAGCCAAGATCGGACAGTTCAAGAGACCCAGTACTTC.

This clone was picked up one time. The CDR3 reads CASSFRTSGSGANVLTF. The DNA of the CDR3 is TGTGCCAGCAGCTTTCGGACTAGCGGCTCTGGGGCCAACGTCCTGACTTTC. The rearrangement links TRBV7-9 to TRBJ2-6; 10 nucleotides line up with TRBD2. The junction had 2 bases not matched to a gene; V was cut back by 3 bases and J by 0 bases. The germline CDR1 and CDR2 sequences are SEHNR and FQNEAQ (reference sequence). This CDR3 region has 17 residues.

The chain uses TRBV14 and TRBJ1-1; D may be TRBD1 (5 bases). CDR1 is SGHDN and CDR2 is FVKESK in the germline V gene. This CDR3 contains 12 residues. V was trimmed by 3 bases and J by 4 bases, leaving 6 bases between them. The CDR3 here is CASSHGGTEAFF. CDR3 DNA sequence: TGTGCCAGCAGCCATGGGGGCACTGAAGCTTTCTTT.

The CDR3, as DNA: TGTGCCAGCTGCGGGGCGGTCTACGAGCAGTACTTC. Amino acid sequence: CASCGAVYEQYF. The gene calls are TRBV6-6 and TRBJ2-7; weak D call: TRBD2 (6 bases). V was cut by 8 bases and J by 3 bases, with 11 bases left in between. The length of the CDR3 is 12 residues. Per the germline V gene, CDR1 is MNHNY and CDR2 is SVGAGI (reference sequence).

The chain joins TRBV10-1 to TRBJ1-1; 9 nucleotides match TRBD1. Germline V gene sequence: CDR1 WNHNN, CDR2 SYGVQD (reference sequence). The CDR3 length is 14 residues. J was trimmed by 2 bases and V by 4 bases; bases with no gene match: 2. The CDR3 DNA reads as TGCGCCAGCAGTGTGGGACAGGGCAACACTGAAGCTTTCTTT. It codes for CASSVGQGNTEAFF.